Listed below are T cell receptor beta chains from one sample, sequenced in a study of CD8+ T cells in alopecia areata. The repertoire was sequenced with immunoSEQ multiplex PCR; TCRdb's copy has only in-frame clones and lacks some. The sample consists of 100,000 to 150,000 clones, 47% of them appearing once. The sample consisted of NKG2D-low CD8+ T cells sorted from blood. The receptors originated from a human donor with alopecia areata. CDR3s include the opening cysteine and the closing phenylalanine or tryptophan. Fields, in order: D gene, clone size, V gene, J gene, CDR3 protein, CDR3 DNA. D genes are given only for firm matches. Clone sizes are given selectively: once, few, many, or a class where the clone is expanded.

>-|-|TRBV5-6|TRBJ2-4
CASSPGATLQYF
TGTGCCAGCAGCCCCGGTGCGACCTTGCAGTACTTC
>-|-|TRBV5-4|TRBJ1-1
CASSPSGPLNTEAFF
TGTGCCAGCAGCCCCTCCGGGCCCTTGAACACTGAAGCTTTCTTT
>TRBD2|once|TRBV11-2|TRBJ2-1
CASSLGLAGYNEQFF
TGTGCCAGCAGCTTAGGACTAGCGGGCTACAATGAGCAGTTCTTC
>-|-|TRBV30|TRBJ1-5
CAWSRGGSNQPQHF
TGTGCCTGGAGCAGGGGAGGCAGCAATCAGCCCCAGCATTTT
>TRBD2|few|TRBV30|TRBJ2-7
CARFPSSGSYEQYF
TGTGCCCGATTCCCCTCTAGCGGGAGTTACGAGCAGTACTTC
>TRBD1|-|TRBV15|TRBJ2-7
CATSKGQEPYEQYF
TGTGCCACCAGCAAGGGACAGGAGCCCTACGAGCAGTACTTC
>-|-|TRBV29-1|TRBJ2-1
CSAYGGHLEYNEQFF
TGCAGCGCTTACGGCGGGCACCTTGAGTACAATGAGCAGTTCTTC
>-|few|TRBV19|TRBJ2-7
CASMGPGGIGEQYF
TGTGCCAGTATGGGGCCCGGAGGAATAGGCGAGCAGTACTTC
>TRBD2|-|TRBV9|TRBJ2-7
CASARAGGSYEQYF
TGTGCCAGCGCACGGGCGGGAGGGTCCTACGAGCAGTACTTC
>-|-|TRBV25-1|TRBJ1-2
CASSLGLGYTF
TGTGCCAGCAGTCTAGGGCTTGGCTACACCTTC
>-|few|TRBV2|TRBJ2-1
CASSEIATYNEQFF
TGTGCCAGCAGTGAAATCGCCACCTACAATGAGCAGTTCTTC
>TRBD1|-|TRBV7-9|TRBJ2-7
CASTGTGGGEQYF
TGTGCCAGCACCGGGACAGGGGGAGGGGAGCAGTACTTC
>-|-|TRBV29-1|TRBJ2-1
CSGRDVPSYNEQFF
TGCAGCGGTAGGGACGTTCCCTCCTACAATGAGCAGTTCTTC
>-|-|TRBV13|TRBJ1-5
CASSGGGQPQHF
TGTGCCAGCAGTGGGGGCGGTCAGCCCCAGCATTTT
>-|-|TRBV30|TRBJ2-7
CAWSVGQTYEQYF
TGTGCCTGGAGTGTGGGGCAGACCTACGAGCAGTACTTC
>TRBD2|few|TRBV30|TRBJ2-7
CASFTSGASYEQYF
TGTGCCTCCTTTACTAGCGGGGCCTCCTACGAGCAGTACTTC
>TRBD2|few|TRBV15|TRBJ2-3
CATSRDREDTRMQYF
TGTGCCACCAGCAGAGATCGGGAGGACACTCGAATGCAGTATTTT
>-|-|TRBV30|TRBJ2-7
CAWSQYSSYEQYF
TGTGCCTGGAGTCAGTATAGCTCCTACGAGCAGTACTTC
>-|few|TRBV7-9|TRBJ2-4
CASSLALGVAKNIQYF
TGTGCCAGCAGCTTAGCGCTGGGGGTCGCCAAAAACATTCAGTACTTC
>-|-|TRBV28|TRBJ2-1
CASSLGGGNEQFF
TGTGCCAGCAGTTTAGGAGGGGGCAATGAGCAGTTCTTC
>-|-|TRBV10-2|TRBJ2-7
CASRLGDEQYF
TGCGCCAGCCGCCTAGGAGACGAGCAGTACTTC
>-|few|TRBV7-9|TRBJ2-7
CASSSQGQAHEQYF
TGTGCCAGCAGCTCCCAAGGGCAGGCCCACGAGCAGTACTTC
>TRBD2|few|TRBV28|TRBJ2-3
CASSFRAGASATDTQYF
TGTGCCAGCAGTTTCAGGGCGGGAGCGTCGGCCACAGATACGCAGTATTTT
>-|-|TRBV21-1|TRBJ2-3
CASSKAQVTGSPDTQYF
TGTGCCAGCAGCAAAGCGCAGGTTACAGGGTCGCCAGATACGCAGTATTTT
>TRBD2|-|TRBV5-6|TRBJ2-1
CASSLGLAGAEQFF
TGTGCCAGCAGCTTGGGACTAGCGGGGGCCGAGCAGTTCTTC
>-|-|TRBV9|TRBJ1-4
CASSEGQKVKEKLFF
TGTGCCAGCAGCGAAGGACAGAAGGTTAAGGAAAAACTGTTTTTT
>-|-|TRBV28|TRBJ2-7
CASSAWEYEQYF
TGTGCCAGCAGTGCCTGGGAGTACGAGCAGTACTTC
>-|once|TRBV14|TRBJ2-5
CASTRETQYF
TGTGCCAGCACCCGAGAGACCCAGTACTTC
>-|-|TRBV6-4|TRBJ2-1
CASSGSGGEYNEQFF
TGTGCCAGCAGTGGTTCTGGGGGAGAGTACAATGAGCAGTTCTTC
>-|few|TRBV29-1|TRBJ2-1
CSVAEGYNEQFF
TGCAGCGTGGCCGAGGGATACAATGAGCAGTTCTTC
>-|few|TRBV29-1|TRBJ2-1
CSCRGSSYNEQFF
TGCAGCTGCAGGGGTAGCTCCTACAATGAGCAGTTCTTC
>TRBD1|few|TRBV6-5|TRBJ1-5
CASSSGGYQPQHF
TGTGCCAGCAGTTCAGGGGGATATCAGCCCCAGCATTTT
>TRBD2|-|TRBV4-1|TRBJ2-5
CASSQSRLAAQETQYF
TGCGCCAGCAGCCAGTCCCGACTAGCCGCCCAAGAGACCCAGTACTTC
>-|-|TRBV29-1|TRBJ2-2
CSVRGANTGELFF
TGCAGCGTTCGAGGGGCGAACACCGGGGAGCTGTTTTTT
>-|few|TRBV29-1|TRBJ1-1
CSAPEVQNTEAFF
TGCAGCGCGCCTGAGGTCCAGAACACTGAAGCTTTCTTT
>-|-|TRBV5-6|TRBJ2-7
CASSLEVGADEQYF
TGTGCCAGCAGCTTGGAAGTCGGGGCGGACGAGCAGTACTTC
>TRBD2|-|TRBV11-2|TRBJ2-3
CASSGGGADTQYF
TGTGCCAGCAGCGGCGGGGGGGCAGATACGCAGTATTTT
>-|-|TRBV30|TRBJ1-1
CAWGWLAADWGASTEAFF
TGTGCCTGGGGGTGGCTGGCCGCCGACTGGGGGGCGAGCACTGAAGCTTTCTTT
>-|-|TRBV11-2|TRBJ2-5
CASIPHVGPRPTQYF
TGTGCCAGCATCCCACACGTCGGGCCCCGGCCAACCCAGTACTTC
>-|-|TRBV30|TRBJ1-2
CAWSREDSNYGYTF
TGTGCCTGGAGTCGAGAGGACAGTAACTATGGCTACACCTTC
>-|-|TRBV29-1|TRBJ2-3
CSVVGVRSTDTQYF
TGCAGCGTTGTTGGGGTGAGGAGCACAGATACGCAGTATTTT
>-|-|TRBV7-9|TRBJ1-3
CASSLKREAGNTIYF
TGTGCCAGCAGCTTAAAACGGGAGGCTGGAAACACCATATATTTT
>-|few|TRBV29-1|TRBJ2-2
CSVDGGDTGELFF
TGCAGCGTTGACGGGGGCGACACCGGGGAGCTGTTTTTT
>TRBD1|few|TRBV23-1|TRBJ1-5
CASRDGTDNQPQHF
TGCGCCAGCAGGGACGGGACAGATAATCAGCCCCAGCATTTT
>-|once|TRBV30|TRBJ2-3
CAWLGPSTDTQYF
TGTGCCTGGCTGGGCCCTAGCACAGATACGCAGTATTTT
>-|few|TRBV28|TRBJ1-1
CASSSLGTEAFF
TGTGCCAGCAGCTCTTTAGGCACTGAAGCTTTCTTT
>-|few|TRBV14|TRBJ1-2
CASSPLAVGGYTF
TGTGCCAGCAGCCCTTTAGCCGTGGGAGGCTACACCTTC
>-|-|TRBV29-1|TRBJ2-7
CSVESDSYEQYF
TGCAGCGTCGAATCAGACAGTTACGAGCAGTACTTC
>-|-|TRBV19|TRBJ1-1
CASTDAWGMNTEAFF
TGTGCCAGTACCGACGCGTGGGGGATGAACACTGAAGCTTTCTTT
>TRBD2|-|TRBV5-6|TRBJ2-5
CASSLLNEAGEETQYF
TGTGCCAGCAGCTTGTTGAATGAAGCGGGAGAAGAGACCCAGTACTTC